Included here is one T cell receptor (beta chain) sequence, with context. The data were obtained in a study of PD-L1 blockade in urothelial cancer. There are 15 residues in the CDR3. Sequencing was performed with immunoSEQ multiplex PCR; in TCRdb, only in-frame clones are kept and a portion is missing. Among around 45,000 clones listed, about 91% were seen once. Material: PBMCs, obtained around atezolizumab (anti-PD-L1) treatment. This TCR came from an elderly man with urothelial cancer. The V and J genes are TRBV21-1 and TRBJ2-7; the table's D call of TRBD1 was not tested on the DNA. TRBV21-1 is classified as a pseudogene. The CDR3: CASSLIRDRDHEQYF. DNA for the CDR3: TGTGCCAGCAGTCTTATCCGGGACAGGGACCACGAGCAGTACTTC.